This passage covers 23 T cell receptor beta chains from one sample sequenced in a study of vaccination and CD4 T cells after COVID-19. The Oncomine TCR Beta short-read assay was applied to DNA of cultured CD4+ T cells. TCRdb ran MiXCR on the PCR reads and lists one entry per CDR3 protein. Seen here are just under 20,000 distinct CDR3 sequences, roughly two fifths observed once, and the top ten hold 8.5% to 10%. Treatment noted: roughly ten-day PBMC culture with coronavirus spike peptide pools or control peptides (ViraFEST assay). Their specific antigens are unknown. The sequencing here drew on CD4+ T cells from blood, cultured in vitro, taken after SARS-CoV-2 vaccination. All receptors come from a human donor who had recovered from COVID-19.

This sequence joins TRBV6-4 and TRBJ1-3, with D possibly TRBD1 on 6 matching bases. V lost 6 bases and J 4 bases, leaving 10 bases between the germline ends. Germline values: CDR1 MRHNA, CDR2 SNTAGT. CDR3 length: 13 residues. The CDR3, as DNA: TGTGCCAGCAGCAGGGGAGAGGGAAACACCATATATTTT. This encodes CASSRGEGNTIYF.

This chain connects TRBV6-1 to TRBJ1-5; a possible D gene is TRBD1 (5 bases). The CDR3 length is 14 residues. The V gene's germline CDR1 is MNHNS and CDR2 SASEGT. Deletions cut 7 bases from V and 1 base from J, with 11 bases between. The CDR3 region is CASNRQPSNQPQHF. DNA for the CDR3: TGTGCCAGCAACCGACAGCCCAGCAATCAGCCCCAGCATTTT.

This clonotype has more than one count but fewer than ten. The J gene is TRBJ1-1, the V gene TRBV7-2; TRBD1 might be the D (5 bases). Trimming took 1 base from V and 1 from J, leaving 7 bases between them. In germline, CDR1 is SGHTA, CDR2 FQGNSA. The CDR3 loop spans 14 amino acids. CDR3 DNA: TGTGCCAGCAGCTTAGAGGGGAGGAACACTGAAGCTTTCTTT. Its protein is CASSLEGRNTEAFF.

This chain connects TRBV12-3 or TRBV12-4 to TRBJ2-3, with 7 positions matching TRBD2. The CDR3 runs 14 residues. J was trimmed by 5 bases and V by 6 bases; bases with no gene match: 8. CDR3 region: CASRWGGLGDTQYF. The CDR3 nucleotides are TGTGCCAGCAGGTGGGGGGGATTGGGAGATACGCAGTATTTT.

This clonotype was found a few times. This chain links TRBV20-1 with TRBJ2-5; 11 bases match TRBD2. V lost 5 bases and J lost 2; bases outside the gene matches: 7. The CDR3 loop spans 15 amino acids. Per germline, CDR1 DFQATT and CDR2 SNEGSKA (reference sequence). CDR3 amino acids: CSAGRLAGIQETQYF. The CDR3 nucleotides read TGCAGTGCTGGGAGACTAGCGGGAATACAAGAGACCCAGTACTTC.

This CDR3 reads CASSLYGRGLGEQYF. The DNA of the CDR3 is TGTGCCAGCAGTTTGTACGGCAGGGGGTTAGGCGAGCAGTACTTC. The V and J genes are TRBV12-3 or TRBV12-4 and TRBJ2-7; 7 positions match TRBD1. This CDR3 has 15 amino acids. The V and J ends lost 3 bases and 6 bases, in that order; junction bases with no gene match: 11.

The rearrangement links TRBV19 to TRBJ2-1; D gene uncertain. Per germline, CDR1 LNHDA and CDR2 SQIVND (reference sequence). Trimming pared 4 bases from V and 6 bases from J, leaving 10 bases between. CDR3 length equals 13 residues. CDR3 protein: CASSTMTGNEQFF. The CDR3 DNA reads as TGTGCCAGTAGTACTATGACTGGCAATGAGCAGTTCTTC.

The chain uses TRBV28 and TRBJ1-2; no reliable D call. V dropped 7 bases and J dropped 5 bases, with 14 bases sitting between them. Germline loops: CDR1 MDHEN, CDR2 SYDVKM. CDR3 size: 13 residues. As DNA, the CDR3 is TGTGCCAGCACTGTAAATCCGGAATATGGCTACACCTTC. This sequence encodes CASTVNPEYGYTF.

This clonotype was observed a few times. This chain joins TRBV27 and TRBJ2-5; D might be TRBD1 (5 bases). Trimming cost V 5 bases and J 2 bases, with 12 bases left between them. CDR3 length: 14 amino acids. CDR1 and CDR2 (germline): MNHEY, SMNVEV (reference sequence). CDR3 sequence (DNA): TGTGCCAGCAGTCCCCGACGGACACAAGAGACCCAGTACTTC. Its translation: CASSPRRTQETQYF.

The count of this clonotype is one. The rearrangement uses TRBV11-3 and TRBJ2-2; TRBD1 aligns across 7 bases. V lost 6 bases to trimming and J lost 1 base; unmatched junction nucleotides: 2. CDR3 length equals 14 residues. Germline V gene lookup returns CDR1 SGHNT and CDR2 YENEEA. For the CDR3, the DNA is TGTGCCAGCAGGGGACAGCGGAACACCGGGGAGCTGTTTTTT. Translation: CASRGQRNTGELFF.

The V and J genes are TRBV14 and TRBJ1-6; possibly TRBD1 for D (5 bases). This CDR3 region has 14 residues. Germline V gene lookup returns CDR1 SGHDN and CDR2 FVKESK. V was clipped by 2 bases and J by 13 bases, with 15 bases between them. The CDR3 protein is CASSQNTGFSPLHF. The CDR3 DNA reads TGTGCCAGCAGCCAAAATACAGGTTTTTCGCCCCTCCACTTT.

The chain links TRBV7-2 to TRBJ2-1, with 9 bases aligning to TRBD2. From germline, CDR1 is SGHTA and CDR2 FQGNSA. Unmatched junction bases numbered 10, after V lost 7 bases and J lost 6 bases. This CDR3 has 15 residues. Written as DNA, the CDR3 is TGTGCCAGCATTAATAGCGGGAGAGGATTCAATGAGCAGTTCTTC. As protein: CASINSGRGFNEQFF. The full variable domain, rest sourced from reference TRBV7-2 and TRBJ2-1, is GAGVSQSPSNKVTEKGKDVELRCDPISGHTALYWYRQSLGQGLEFLIYFQGNSAPDKSGLPSDRFSAERTGGSVSTLTIQRTQQEDSAVYLCASINSGRGFNEQFFGPGTRLTVL.

This clonotype was observed a handful of times. The chain recombines TRBV7-2 with TRBJ1-5, with D unclear. Germline V gives CDR1 SGHTA, CDR2 FQGNSA. The V gene lost 3 bases and the J gene lost 5 bases, with 8 bases spanning the gap. The CDR3 runs to 13 residues. CDR3 loop: CASSLYADQPQHF. The DNA of the CDR3 is TGTGCCAGCAGCTTGTACGCGGATCAGCCCCAGCATTTT.

This clonotype was found a few times. J is TRBJ1-3 and V is TRBV6-1, with D perhaps matching TRBD1 (6 bases). The CDR3 totals 14 residues. V dropped 6 bases and J dropped 2 bases, with 11 bases sitting between them. In germline, CDR1 is MNHNS, CDR2 SASEGT. The CDR3 nucleotides are TGTGCCAGCAGAGGGACACTGGCTGGAAACACCATATATTTT. Translated: CASRGTLAGNTIYF.

This clonotype was detected only a few times. CDR3 region: CSVETGVSEAFF. The CDR3 bases are TGCAGCGTTGAAACAGGGGTTTCTGAAGCTTTCTTT. The chain combines TRBV29-1 with TRBJ1-1; 7 positions agree with TRBD1. V dropped 2 bases and J dropped 6; count of bases not matched to a gene: 3. Germline loops: CDR1 SQVTM, CDR2 ANQGSEA. This CDR3 is built from 12 residues.

This CDR3 reads CSARDWRNKNIQYF. For the CDR3, the DNA is TGCAGTGCTAGGGACTGGCGTAACAAAAACATTCAGTACTTC. The chain recombines TRBV20-1 with TRBJ2-4; a weak D match, TRBD2 (5 bases). The V gene lost 3 bases and the J gene lost 3 bases, with 12 bases spanning the gap. Germline loops: CDR1 DFQATT, CDR2 SNEGSKA (reference sequence). The CDR3 sequence is 14 residues long.

V is TRBV6-1 and J is TRBJ2-5; perhaps D is TRBD1 or TRBD2 (5 bases each). Trimming shortened V by 1 base and J by 0 bases, and 24 bases separated the two germline ends. This CDR3 has 20 amino acids. Germline CDR1 is MNHNS and CDR2 is SASEGT. DNA of the CDR3: TGTGCCAGCAGTGAAGACGGGACGCTCTTGACAAGAGGGTACCAAGAGACCCAGTACTTC. It yields the protein CASSEDGTLLTRGYQETQYF.

The V gene is TRBV5-4, the J gene TRBJ1-1, with D maybe TRBD1 (5 bases). The V gene's germline CDR1 is SGHNT and CDR2 YYREEE (reference sequence). This CDR3 contains 13 residues. V gave up 1 base and J gave up 5 bases, with 9 bases separating them. In nucleotides, the CDR3 is TGTGCCAGCAGCTTGTATGGGGGGACTGAAGCTTTCTTT. It is translated as CASSLYGGTEAFF. The complete variable domain, with remaining parts taken from reference TRBV5-4 and TRBJ1-1, reads ETGVTQSPTHLIKTRGQQVTLRCSSQSGHNTVSWYQQALGQGPQFIFQYYREEENGRGNFPPRFSGLQFPNYSSELNVNALELDDSALYLCASSLYGGTEAFFGQGTRLTVV.

The V call is TRBV5-4, the J call TRBJ1-1; a possible D gene is TRBD1 (5 bases). CDR3 length: 15 amino acids. Trimming took off 4 bases at V and 3 bases at J, with 16 bases between the two ends. Germline CDR1 SGHNT, CDR2 YYREEE (reference sequence). CDR3 region: CASSTGGTTDTEAFF. CDR3 nucleotides: TGTGCCAGCAGCACAGGAGGGACCACGGACACTGAAGCTTTCTTT.

This chain links TRBV11-3 with TRBJ2-3; D unclear. The CDR3 totals 13 residues. Between the trimmed V and J ends, which lost 5 bases and 5 bases, there was a span of 11 bases. CDR1 is SGHNT and CDR2 is YENEEA in the germline V gene. The CDR3 here is CASSPNPGDTQYF. The CDR3 DNA reads TGTGCCAGCAGCCCGAACCCCGGAGATACGCAGTATTTT.

Only a few counts were recorded for this clonotype. The chain is built from TRBV6-1 and TRBJ2-3; 9 bases are shared with TRBD1. CDR1 MNHNS and CDR2 SASEGT come from the germline V gene. The CDR3 is 16 amino acids. The trim removed 6 bases at V and 3 bases at J, leaving 10 bases unmatched. The CDR3 reads CASRVTGGYLTDTQYF. DNA of the CDR3: TGTGCCAGCAGGGTTACAGGGGGCTACCTGACAGATACGCAGTATTTT.

This sequence joins TRBV11-3 and TRBJ2-1, with 14 nucleotides matching TRBD2. Germline assignment: CDR1 SGHNT and CDR2 YENEEA. This CDR3 is built from 19 residues. The trim removed 5 bases at V and 7 bases at J, leaving 16 bases unmatched. Here the CDR3 reads CASSPPGTSGSVVMNEQFF. In DNA form, the CDR3 reads TGTGCCAGCAGCCCCCCCGGGACTAGCGGGAGTGTAGTAATGAATGAGCAGTTCTTC. Together with reference TRBV11-3 and TRBJ2-1, the CDR3 gives the full variable domain: EAGVVQSPRYKIIEKKQPVAFWCNPISGHNTLYWYLQNLGQGPELLIRYENEEAVDDSQLPKDRFSAERLKGVDSTLKIQPAELGDSAVYLCASSPPGTSGSVVMNEQFFGPGTRLTVL.

The chain links TRBV11-3 to TRBJ2-2; unclear D gene. Germline V gene lookup returns CDR1 SGHNT and CDR2 YENEEA. The CDR3 has 17 residues. The V and J ends lost 1 base and 2 bases respectively, with 14 bases between them. The CDR3 spells CASSLVVMDLNTGELFF. Written as DNA, the CDR3 is TGTGCCAGCAGCTTAGTAGTCATGGACCTAAACACCGGGGAGCTGTTTTTT.